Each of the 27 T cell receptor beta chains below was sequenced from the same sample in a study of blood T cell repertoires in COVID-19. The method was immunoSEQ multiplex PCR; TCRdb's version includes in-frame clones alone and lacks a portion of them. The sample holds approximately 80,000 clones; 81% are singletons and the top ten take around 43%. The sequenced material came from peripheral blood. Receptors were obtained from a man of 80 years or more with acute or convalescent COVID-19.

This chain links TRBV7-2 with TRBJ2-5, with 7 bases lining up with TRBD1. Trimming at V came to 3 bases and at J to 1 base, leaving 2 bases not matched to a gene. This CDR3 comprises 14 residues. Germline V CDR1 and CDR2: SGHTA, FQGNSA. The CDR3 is CASSFRTGQETQYF. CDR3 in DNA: TGTGCCAGCAGCTTTCGGACAGGCCAAGAGACCCAGTACTTC.

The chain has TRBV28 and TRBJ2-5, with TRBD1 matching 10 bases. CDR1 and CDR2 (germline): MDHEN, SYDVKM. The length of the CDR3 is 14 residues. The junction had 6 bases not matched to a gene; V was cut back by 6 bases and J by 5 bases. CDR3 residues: CASSTTGGVETQYF. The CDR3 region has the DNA TGTGCCAGCAGCACGACAGGGGGCGTGGAGACCCAGTACTTC.

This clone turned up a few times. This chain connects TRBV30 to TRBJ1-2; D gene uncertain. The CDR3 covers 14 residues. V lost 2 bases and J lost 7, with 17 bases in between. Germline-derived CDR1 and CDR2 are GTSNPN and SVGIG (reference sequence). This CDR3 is CAWSWARSFFGYTF. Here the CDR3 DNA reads TGTGCCTGGAGTTGGGCCAGGTCGTTTTTTGGCTACACCTTC.

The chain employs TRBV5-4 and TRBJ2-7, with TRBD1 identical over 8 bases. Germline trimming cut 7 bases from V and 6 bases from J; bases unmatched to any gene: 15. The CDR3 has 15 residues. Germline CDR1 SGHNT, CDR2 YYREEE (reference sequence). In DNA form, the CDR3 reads TGTGCCAGCTACCCCCGACAGGGGTCCTCGGGCGAGCAGTACTTC. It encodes CASYPRQGSSGEQYF.

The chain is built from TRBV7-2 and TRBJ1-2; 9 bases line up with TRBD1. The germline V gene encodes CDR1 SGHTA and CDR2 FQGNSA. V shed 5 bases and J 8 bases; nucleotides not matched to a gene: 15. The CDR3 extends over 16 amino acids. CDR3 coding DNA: TGTGCCAGCAGCAACTCCGGGACAGGGTCCTATGGCGGCTACACCTTC. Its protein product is CASSNSGTGSYGGYTF.

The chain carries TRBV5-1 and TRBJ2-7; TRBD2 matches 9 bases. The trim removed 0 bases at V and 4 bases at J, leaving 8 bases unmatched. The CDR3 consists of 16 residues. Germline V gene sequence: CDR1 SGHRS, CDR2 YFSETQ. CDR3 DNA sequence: TGCGCCAGCAGCTTGGAGGCTAGCGGGATTGTTTACGAGCAGTACTTC. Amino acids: CASSLEASGIVYEQYF. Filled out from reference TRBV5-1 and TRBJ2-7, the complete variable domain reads KAGVTQTPRYLIKTRGQQVTLSCSPISGHRSVSWYQQTPGQGLQFLFEYFSETQRNKGNFPGRFSGRQFSNSRSEMNVSTLELGDSALYLCASSLEASGIVYEQYFGPGTRLTVT.

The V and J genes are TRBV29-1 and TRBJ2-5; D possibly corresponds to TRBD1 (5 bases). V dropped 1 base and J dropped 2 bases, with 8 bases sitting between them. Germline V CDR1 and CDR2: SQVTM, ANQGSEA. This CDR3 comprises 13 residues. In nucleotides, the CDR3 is TGCAGCGTTGAAGCGGACATACAAGAGACCCAGTACTTC. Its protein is CSVEADIQETQYF. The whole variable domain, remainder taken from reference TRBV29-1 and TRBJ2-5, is SAVISQKPSRDICQRGTSLTIQCQVDSQVTMMFWYRQQPGQSLTLIATANQGSEATYESGFVIDKFPISRPNLTFSTLTVSNMSPEDSSIYLCSVEADIQETQYFGPGTRLLVL.

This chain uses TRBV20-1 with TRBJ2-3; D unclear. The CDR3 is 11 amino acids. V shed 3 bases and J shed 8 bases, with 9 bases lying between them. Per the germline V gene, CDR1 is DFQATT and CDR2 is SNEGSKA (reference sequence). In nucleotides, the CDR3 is TGCAGTGCTAGCCGAGTTAGTACGCAGTATTTT. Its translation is CSASRVSTQYF.

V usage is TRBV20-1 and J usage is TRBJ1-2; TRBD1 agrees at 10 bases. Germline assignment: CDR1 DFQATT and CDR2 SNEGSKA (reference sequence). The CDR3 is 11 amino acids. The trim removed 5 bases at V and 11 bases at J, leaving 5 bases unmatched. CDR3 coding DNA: TGCAGTGCTGGGGACAGGGGAAGGTACACCTTC. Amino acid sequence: CSAGDRGRYTF.

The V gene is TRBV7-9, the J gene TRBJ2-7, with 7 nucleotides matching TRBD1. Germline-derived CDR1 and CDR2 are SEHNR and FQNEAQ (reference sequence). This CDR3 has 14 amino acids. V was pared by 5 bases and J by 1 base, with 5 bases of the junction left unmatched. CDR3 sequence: CASSRGQESYEQYF. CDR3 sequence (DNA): TGTGCCAGCAGCCGCGGACAGGAGTCCTACGAGCAGTACTTC.

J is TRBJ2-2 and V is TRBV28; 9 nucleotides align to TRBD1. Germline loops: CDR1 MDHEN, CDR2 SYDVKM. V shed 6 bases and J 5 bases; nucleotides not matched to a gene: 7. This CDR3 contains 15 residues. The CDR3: CASRGGDRATGELFF. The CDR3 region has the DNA TGTGCCAGCAGAGGTGGGGACAGGGCTACCGGGGAGCTGTTTTTT.

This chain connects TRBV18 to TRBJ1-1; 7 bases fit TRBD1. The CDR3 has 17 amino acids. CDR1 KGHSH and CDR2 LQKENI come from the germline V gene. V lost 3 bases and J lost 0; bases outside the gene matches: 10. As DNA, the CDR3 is TGTGCCAGCTCACCGGCCGGGACAGTACTTATGAACACTGAAGCTTTCTTT. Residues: CASSPAGTVLMNTEAFF.

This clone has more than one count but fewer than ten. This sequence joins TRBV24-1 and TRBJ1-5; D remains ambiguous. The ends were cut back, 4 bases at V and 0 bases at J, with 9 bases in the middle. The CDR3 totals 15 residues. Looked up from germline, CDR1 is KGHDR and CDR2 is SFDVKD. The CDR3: CATSDPVHSNQPQHF. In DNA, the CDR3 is TGTGCCACCAGTGACCCGGTTCATAGCAATCAGCCCCAGCATTTT.

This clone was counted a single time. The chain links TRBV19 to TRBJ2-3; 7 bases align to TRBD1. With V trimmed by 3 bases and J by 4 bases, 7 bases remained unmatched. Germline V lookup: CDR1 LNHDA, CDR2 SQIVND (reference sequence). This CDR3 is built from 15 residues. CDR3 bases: TGTGCCAGTAGTATGGAGACAGGGCAGGCAGATACGCAGTATTTT. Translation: CASSMETGQADTQYF.

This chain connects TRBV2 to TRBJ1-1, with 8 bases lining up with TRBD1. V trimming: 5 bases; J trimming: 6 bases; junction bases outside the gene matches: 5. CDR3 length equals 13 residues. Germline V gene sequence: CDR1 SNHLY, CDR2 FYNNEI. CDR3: CASSTVRGPEAFF. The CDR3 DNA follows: TGTGCCAGCAGTACCGTCAGGGGGCCTGAAGCTTTCTTT.

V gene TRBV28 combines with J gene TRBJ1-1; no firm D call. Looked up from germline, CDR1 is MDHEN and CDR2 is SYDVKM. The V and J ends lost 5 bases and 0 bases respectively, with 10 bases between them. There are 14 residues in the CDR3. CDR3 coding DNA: TGTGCCAGCAGTCCCTTCCACATGAACACTGAAGCTTTCTTT. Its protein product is CASSPFHMNTEAFF.

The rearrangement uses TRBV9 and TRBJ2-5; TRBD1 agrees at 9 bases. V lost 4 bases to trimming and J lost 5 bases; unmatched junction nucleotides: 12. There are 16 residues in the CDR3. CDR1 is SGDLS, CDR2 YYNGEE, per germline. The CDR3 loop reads CASSSQRQGERETQYF. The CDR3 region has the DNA TGTGCCAGCAGCTCACAACGACAGGGGGAGAGGGAGACCCAGTACTTC.

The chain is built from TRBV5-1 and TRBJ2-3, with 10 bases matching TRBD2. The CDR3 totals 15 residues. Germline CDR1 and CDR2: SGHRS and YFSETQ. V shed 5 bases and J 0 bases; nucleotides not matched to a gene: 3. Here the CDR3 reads CASRPGLASTDTQYF. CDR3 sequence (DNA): TGCGCCAGCAGGCCGGGACTAGCGAGCACAGATACGCAGTATTTT.

CDR3 DNA: TGTGCCAGCGGCAGGGACGAGCAGTACTTC. It encodes CASGRDEQYF. The chain links TRBV28 to TRBJ2-7; D may be TRBD1 (5 bases). This CDR3 has 10 amino acids. The germline V and J ends were trimmed by 8 bases and 5 bases, with 7 bases remaining between them. The germline V gene encodes CDR1 MDHEN and CDR2 SYDVKM. Complete variable domain (other parts from reference TRBV28 and TRBJ2-7): DVKVTQSSRYLVKRTGEKVFLECVQDMDHENMFWYRQDPGLGLRLIYFSYDVKMKEKGDIPEGYSVSREKKERFSLILESASTNQTSMYLCASGRDEQYFGPGTRLTVT.

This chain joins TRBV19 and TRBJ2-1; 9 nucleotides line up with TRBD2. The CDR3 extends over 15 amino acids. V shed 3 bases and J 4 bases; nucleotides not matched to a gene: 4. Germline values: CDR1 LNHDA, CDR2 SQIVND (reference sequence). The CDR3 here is CASSILAGTYNEQFF. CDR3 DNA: TGTGCCAGTAGTATCCTAGCGGGGACTTACAATGAGCAGTTCTTC.

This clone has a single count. The CDR3, as DNA: TGTGCCAGCAGCGCCAGCTCTGGAAACACCATATATTTT. Translation gives CASSASSGNTIYF. V and J are TRBV9 and TRBJ1-3; D gene unclear. The V and J ends lost 3 bases and 0 bases respectively, with 4 bases between them. The CDR3 runs to 13 residues. The V gene's germline CDR1 is SGDLS and CDR2 YYNGEE.

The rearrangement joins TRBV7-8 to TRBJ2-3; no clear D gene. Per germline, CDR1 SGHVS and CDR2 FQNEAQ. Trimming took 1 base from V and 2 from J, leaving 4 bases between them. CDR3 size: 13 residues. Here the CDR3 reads CASSLGLTDTQYF. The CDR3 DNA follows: TGTGCCAGCAGCTTAGGACTCACAGATACGCAGTATTTT.

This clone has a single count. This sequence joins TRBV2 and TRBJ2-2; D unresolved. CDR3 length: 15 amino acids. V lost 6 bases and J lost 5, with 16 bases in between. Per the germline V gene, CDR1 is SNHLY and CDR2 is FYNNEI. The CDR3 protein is CASRKEWVGTGELFF. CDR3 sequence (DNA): TGTGCCAGCAGAAAGGAGTGGGTCGGGACCGGGGAGCTGTTTTTT.

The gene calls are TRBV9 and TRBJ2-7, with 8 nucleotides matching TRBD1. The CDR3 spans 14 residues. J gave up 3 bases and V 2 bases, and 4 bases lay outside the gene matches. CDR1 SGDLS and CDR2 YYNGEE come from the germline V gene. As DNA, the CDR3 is TGTGCCAGCAGCGTCGGGGACAGGAACTACGAGCAGTACTTC. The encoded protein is CASSVGDRNYEQYF. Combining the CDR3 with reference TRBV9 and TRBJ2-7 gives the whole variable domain DSGVTQTPKHLITATGQRVTLRCSPRSGDLSVYWYQQSLDQGLQFLIQYYNGEERAKGNILERFSAQQFPDLHSELNLSSLELGDSALYFCASSVGDRNYEQYFGPGTRLTVT.

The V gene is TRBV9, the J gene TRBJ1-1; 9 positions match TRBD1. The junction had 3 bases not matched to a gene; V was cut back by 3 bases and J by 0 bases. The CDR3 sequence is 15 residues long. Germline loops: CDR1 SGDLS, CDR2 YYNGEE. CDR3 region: CASSARQGVNTEAFF. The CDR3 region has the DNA TGTGCCAGCAGCGCCAGACAGGGGGTGAACACTGAAGCTTTCTTT.

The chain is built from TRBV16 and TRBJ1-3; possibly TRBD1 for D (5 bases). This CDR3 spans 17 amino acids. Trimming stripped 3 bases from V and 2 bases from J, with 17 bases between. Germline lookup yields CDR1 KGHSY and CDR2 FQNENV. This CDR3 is CASSHGQLGEPGNTIYF. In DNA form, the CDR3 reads TGTGCCAGCAGCCACGGACAATTAGGGGAACCTGGAAACACCATATATTTT.

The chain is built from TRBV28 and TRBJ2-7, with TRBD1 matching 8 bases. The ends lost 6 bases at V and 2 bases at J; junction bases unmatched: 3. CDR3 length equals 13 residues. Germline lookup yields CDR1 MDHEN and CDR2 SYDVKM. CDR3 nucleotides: TGTGCCAGCAGCCAACAGGGGGCCTACGAGCAGTACTTC. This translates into CASSQQGAYEQYF.